This T cell receptor (beta chain) emerged from a study of blood T cell repertoires in COVID-19. Trimming stripped 5 bases from V and 6 bases from J, with 16 bases between. Germline assignment: CDR1 SGHAT and CDR2 FQNNGV. The CDR3 spans 14 residues. In this sample, this clone turned up a few times. Profiling relied on immunoSEQ multiplex PCR, and the TCRdb table lists in-frame clones only, not all of them. This sample carries under 300,000 clones, approximately 83% of them seen once, and the ten largest clones take about an eighth. The chain combines TRBV11-2 with TRBJ1-1; a weak D match, TRBD1 (5 bases). The sample was peripheral blood. The receptor was isolated from a human donor in a cohort sampled during active COVID-19. The chain's CDR3 is CASSANQGRAEAFF. For the CDR3, the DNA is TGTGCCAGCAGCGCCAACCAGGGTAGGGCTGAAGCTTTCTTT.